This T cell receptor (beta chain) was sequenced in a study of shared clonotypes between healthy human individuals. This CDR3 is built from 15 residues. CDR1 MNHEY and CDR2 SVGAGI come from the germline V gene. Trimming removed 6 bases from V and 4 bases from J; junction bases left unmatched: 9. Libraries were prepared by immunoSEQ multiplex PCR; TCRdb keeps only in-frame clonotypes and omits some of them. The data contain about 980,000 clones, less than 85% of them seen just once; the ten biggest clones take up 1.5%. The chain recombines TRBV6-5 with TRBJ1-1, with 9 bases matching TRBD1. Sequenced material: memory CD4+ T cells sorted from blood. This sample's subset: CD45RA-negative fraction. The clonotype originates from a man in his late teens or twenties in good health. The CDR3 sequence: CASRGTGKSGTEAFF. The CDR3 DNA reads as TGTGCCAGCAGGGGGACAGGGAAATCGGGCACTGAAGCTTTCTTT.